One sample yielded the 30 T cell receptor beta chains listed below, sequenced in a study of glioma-infiltrating T cells. Amplification of TCR alpha and beta CDR3 regions from RNA used iRepertoire nested multiplex PCR. TCRdb reprocessed the multiplex PCR reads via MiXCR and lists one record per CDR3 protein. The sample lists over 100,000 distinct CDR3 sequences; 20% to 30% were seen once. Sequences were obtained from glioma tissue, nonneoplastic brain tissue, or PBMCs (not recorded which). These receptors were collected from a human donor with low-grade glioma or glioblastoma, undergoing nonglioma brain surgery, or in good health (not recorded which).

V and J are TRBV27 and TRBJ2-3; possibly TRBD2 for D (6 bases). Trimming removed 3 bases at V and 1 base at J, with 11 bases between. The CDR3 contains 15 residues. Germline V CDR1 and CDR2: MNHEY, SMNVEV (reference sequence). The CDR3 loop reads CASSLSGSRTDTQYF. DNA of the CDR3: TGTGCCAGCAGTTTGAGCGGGTCTCGCACAGATACGCAGTATTTT.

This clonotype was observed at least ten times. The chain combines TRBV29-1 with TRBJ2-5; the match to TRBD2 covers 7 bases. Trimming cost V 5 bases and J 2 bases; bases outside gene matches: 8. The CDR3 extends over 14 amino acids. Germline CDR1 reads SQVTM; CDR2 reads ANQGSEA. The CDR3 sequence: CSVSWGGPQETQYF. In DNA form, the CDR3 reads TGCAGCGTTAGCTGGGGAGGGCCTCAAGAGACCCAGTACTTC.

This clonotype appeared many times. The rearrangement uses TRBV6-1 and TRBJ2-1; D unresolved. The CDR3 is 13 amino acids. Deletions cut 6 bases from V and 5 bases from J, with 11 bases between. CDR1 MNHNS and CDR2 SASEGT come from the germline V gene. In DNA, the CDR3 is TGTGCCAGCAGATCCGGGTCGAACAATGAGCAGTTCTTC. Protein product: CASRSGSNNEQFF.

This clonotype has ten or more counts. V usage is TRBV20-1 and J usage is TRBJ1-1; the match to TRBD1 covers 7 bases. The junction had 6 bases not matched to a gene; V was cut back by 5 bases and J by 3 bases. The CDR3 sequence is 13 residues long. The germline V gene encodes CDR1 DFQATT and CDR2 SNEGSKA (reference sequence). The CDR3 nucleotides are TGCAGTGCTCCCAGACAGGGCCACACTGAAGCTTTCTTT. Its protein product is CSAPRQGHTEAFF.

The chain combines TRBV7-2 with TRBJ2-1, with 8 positions matching TRBD1. Germline V gives CDR1 SGHTA, CDR2 FQGNSA. The CDR3 extends over 15 amino acids. CDR3 region: CVSRRPGQATGEQFF. CDR3 bases: TGTGTTAGCAGAAGACCGGGACAGGCGACCGGTGAGCAGTTCTTC.

About this clonotype: This may stem from a read error, because a much larger clone lies one nucleotide away. V is TRBV29-1 and J is TRBJ2-1; 9 nucleotides line up with TRBD2. Germline trimming cut 4 bases from V and 3 bases from J; bases unmatched to any gene: 4. The CDR3 has 14 amino acids. Looked up from germline, CDR1 is SQVTM and CDR2 is ANQGSEA. The CDR3 region has the DNA TGCAGCGTTGGCCCTAGCGGGAACTACAATGAGCAGTTCTTC. Its protein product is CSVGPSGNYNEQFF.

This clonotype was detected many times. This chain connects TRBV2 to TRBJ2-1; 12 nucleotides align to TRBD1. This CDR3 is built from 15 residues. Unmatched junction bases numbered 7, after V lost 6 bases and J lost 7 bases. Germline V gene sequence: CDR1 SNHLY, CDR2 FYNNEI. The CDR3 reads CASRAGTGGRNEQFF. In nucleotides, the CDR3 is TGTGCCAGCAGGGCCGGGACAGGGGGCAGAAATGAGCAGTTCTTC. Filled out from reference TRBV2 and TRBJ2-1, the complete variable domain reads EPEVTQTPSHQVTQMGQEVILRCVPISNHLYFYWYRQILGQKVEFLVSFYNNEISEKSEIFDDQFSVERPDGSNFTLKIRSTKLEDSAMYFCASRAGTGGRNEQFFGPGTRLTVL.

Ten or more counts support this clonotype. The chain combines TRBV7-2 with TRBJ2-5, with D unresolved. Germline-derived CDR1 and CDR2 are SGHTA and FQGNSA. The CDR3 length is 12 residues. V was clipped by 1 base and J by 4 bases, with 4 bases between them. The CDR3 DNA follows: TGTGCCAGCAGCTTAGGTCGAGAGACCCAGTACTTC. Translated, it gives CASSLGRETQYF.

V gene TRBV3-1 combines with J gene TRBJ2-2, with D possibly TRBD2 on 5 matching bases. CDR3 size: 15 residues. Trimming took off 3 bases at V and 4 bases at J, with 12 bases between the two ends. The V gene's germline CDR1 is LGHDT and CDR2 YNNKEL (reference sequence). The CDR3 region is CASSHASSSTGELFF. In nucleotides, the CDR3 is TGTGCCAGCAGCCACGCGTCTAGCAGCACCGGGGAGCTGTTTTTT. The complete variable domain, with remaining parts taken from reference TRBV3-1 and TRBJ2-2, reads DTAVSQTPKYLVTQMGNDKSIKCEQNLGHDTMYWYKQDSKKFLKIMFSYNNKELIINETVPNRFSPKSPDKAHLNLHINSLELGDSAVYFCASSHASSSTGELFFGEGSRLTVL.

This clonotype came up a few times. The chain has TRBV19 and TRBJ1-5; tentatively, D is TRBD1 (5 bases). Trimming took off 10 bases at V and 0 bases at J, with 16 bases between the two ends. Germline values: CDR1 LNHDA, CDR2 SQIVND (reference sequence). The CDR3 has 15 residues. The CDR3 here is CATETEGPSNQPQHF. In nucleotides, the CDR3 is TGTGCCACCGAGACAGAAGGGCCTAGCAATCAGCCCCAGCATTTT.

As regards this clonotype: At one end the junction does not follow the germline gene, possibly because of a read error. The V call is TRBV29-1, the J call TRBJ2-3; D may be TRBD2 (5 bases). CDR1 and CDR2 from the germline V gene are SQVTM and ANQGSEA. The CDR3 has 13 residues. The CDR3 DNA sequence: TGCAGCGTTGAAGCGGGGATCGCAGATAAGCAGTATTTT. It is translated as CSVEAGIADKQYF.

The chain links TRBV19 to TRBJ2-1; D is tentatively TRBD1 or TRBD2 (5 bases each). The CDR3 is 16 residues long. Germline V gene sequence: CDR1 LNHDA, CDR2 SQIVND (reference sequence). V shed 3 bases and J shed 1 base, with 13 bases lying between them. The CDR3 spells CASSIEGRASYNEQFF. CDR3 in DNA: TGTGCCAGTAGTATCGAGGGGCGGGCTTCCTACAATGAGCAGTTCTTC. Full variable domain (missing parts from reference TRBV19 and TRBJ2-1): DGGITQSPKYLFRKEGQNVTLSCEQNLNHDAMYWYRQDPGQGLRLIYYSQIVNDFQKGDIAEGYSVSREKKESFPLTVTSAQKNPTAFYLCASSIEGRASYNEQFFGPGTRLTVL.

At least ten counts were recorded for this clonotype. This chain links TRBV28 with TRBJ2-7, with 8 bases fitting TRBD2. CDR3 length: 16 amino acids. V lost 2 bases, J lost 3 bases, and 9 bases stayed unmatched. The germline gives CDR1 MDHEN, CDR2 SYDVKM. The CDR3 sequence: CASSLIAGRALYEQYF. DNA of the CDR3: TGTGCCAGCAGTTTAATAGCGGGACGGGCTCTCTACGAGCAGTACTTC.

Turning to this clonotype: A much larger clone sits a single nucleotide away, making a read error possible. The chain combines TRBV5-1 with TRBJ2-1; 12 bases line up with TRBD2. The germline CDR1 and CDR2 sequences are SGHRS and YFSETQ. The CDR3 has 17 amino acids. The CDR3 loop reads CASSLEASGRAHNEQLF. The CDR3 region has the DNA TGCGCCAGCAGCTTGGAGGCTAGCGGGAGGGCCCACAATGAGCAGTTGTTC.

This clonotype was recorded at least ten times. This chain connects TRBV27 to TRBJ2-1; D not resolved. The ends were cut back, 6 bases at V and 4 bases at J, with 7 bases in the middle. CDR1 is MNHEY, CDR2 SMNVEV, per germline (reference sequence). The CDR3 is made up of 12 amino acids. The DNA of the CDR3 is TGTGCCAGCAGACGTGGTTACAATGAGCAGTTCTTC. This gives the protein CASRRGYNEQFF.

In this sample, this clonotype turned up a few times. The J gene is TRBJ2-4, the V gene TRBV29-1; D not certain. Looked up from germline, CDR1 is SQVTM and CDR2 is ANQGSEA. CDR3 size: 14 residues. V lost 4 bases to trimming and J lost 2 bases, with 12 bases between them. DNA of the CDR3: TGCAGCGTTGGGGGTTGGCCCACCAAAAACATTCAGTACTTC. It specifies CSVGGWPTKNIQYF. Based on the CDR3 plus reference TRBV29-1 and TRBJ2-4, the full variable domain is SAVISQKPSRDICQRGTSLTIQCQVDSQVTMMFWYRQQPGQSLTLIATANQGSEATYESGFVIDKFPISRPNLTFSTLTVSNMSPEDSSIYLCSVGGWPTKNIQYFGAGTRLSVL.

Regarding this clonotype: Being one base from a much bigger clone, this may be a read error. This chain connects TRBV18 to TRBJ1-5, with a tentative D call TRBD1 (5 bases). The CDR3 extends over 17 amino acids. From germline, CDR1 is KGHSH and CDR2 LQKENI. The CDR3 here is CASSPSGDGGANKPQHF. The CDR3 region has the DNA TGTGCCAGCTCACCGTCCGGGGACGGCGGGGCCAATAAGCCCCAGCATTTT.

This clonotype was observed at least ten times. This chain joins TRBV29-1 and TRBJ2-3; 9 positions agree with TRBD2. The length of the CDR3 is 14 residues. CDR1 and CDR2 from the germline V gene are SQVTM and ANQGSEA. Trimming cost V 6 bases and J 3 bases; bases outside gene matches: 7. The CDR3 nucleotides read TGCAGCGTCAAATTAGCGGGGGCAACAGATACGCAGTATTTT. This sequence encodes CSVKLAGATDTQYF.

In regard to this clonotype: A much larger clone is a single base away; this may be a read error. No conserved phenylalanine or tryptophan ends this CDR3, so it is likely a read error. The chain joins TRBV20-1 to TRBJ2-7, with D maybe TRBD2 (7 bases). Germline V gene sequence: CDR1 DFQATT, CDR2 SNEGSKA (reference sequence). Trimming shortened V by 4 bases and J by 4 bases, and 14 bases separated the two germline ends. The CDR3 is 13 residues long. The CDR3 DNA sequence: TGCAGTGCTAAAGGGGGGGGGTCGTACGAGCAGTACCTC. Translation gives CSAKGGGSYEQYL.

This clonotype appeared many times. The rearrangement links TRBV9 to TRBJ2-1; no clear D. Trimming cost V 0 bases and J 3 bases, with 10 bases left between them. From germline, CDR1 is SGDLS and CDR2 YYNGEE. CDR3 length: 15 residues. The CDR3 region has the DNA TGTGCCAGCAGCGTAGCAGGCGGAGACTACAATGAGCAGTTCTTC. This translates into CASSVAGGDYNEQFF.

This clonotype showed up many times. This chain connects TRBV6-1 to TRBJ2-3; D ambiguous. Germline V gives CDR1 MNHNS, CDR2 SASEGT. The CDR3 spans 14 residues. Trimming left V 7 bases short and J 1 base short, with 12 bases between. The DNA of the CDR3 is TGTGCCAGCAAATTACTGTCCCGCACAGATACGCAGTATTTT. Its translation: CASKLLSRTDTQYF.

J is TRBJ1-3 and V is TRBV5-1; TRBD1 matches at 7 bases. This CDR3 has 15 amino acids. Germline loops: CDR1 SGHRS, CDR2 YFSETQ. V shed 4 bases, J shed 0 bases, and the junction held 4 bases outside the gene matches. The CDR3: CASSKGQSSGNTIYF. CDR3 nucleotides: TGCGCCAGCAGCAAGGGACAGAGCTCTGGAAACACCATATATTTT.

This clonotype was detected many times. The CDR3 spells CASTPGNLLADTQYF. CDR3 nucleotides: TGTGCCAGCACCCCAGGGAATTTACTTGCAGATACGCAGTATTTT. This chain joins TRBV7-2 and TRBJ2-3; the D gene is possibly TRBD1 (5 bases). V was shortened by 7 bases and J by 4 bases, with 18 bases between the two germline ends. Germline V gives CDR1 SGHTA, CDR2 FQGNSA. The CDR3 spans 15 residues.

This clonotype was picked up many times. Germline is not matched at one junction end, which may reflect a read error. The rearrangement links TRBV12-3 or TRBV12-4 to TRBJ2-3, with 11 bases lining up with TRBD2. The CDR3 loop spans 14 amino acids. The CDR3 DNA is TGTGCCAGCAGTCTAGCGGGGGGCGGAGATACGCAGTATTTT. Translating it yields CASSLAGGGDTQYF.

This clonotype was observed a handful of times. The chain carries TRBV5-1 and TRBJ1-2; tentatively, D is TRBD1 (5 bases). The V gene's germline CDR1 is SGHRS and CDR2 YFSETQ. Between the trimmed V and J ends, which lost 4 bases and 4 bases, there was a span of 11 bases. The CDR3 spans 13 residues. The CDR3 DNA reads TGCGCCAGCAGCCAAGACAGCTTCTATGGCTACACCTTC. Translating gives CASSQDSFYGYTF.

The chain carries TRBV7-2 and TRBJ2-4; the match to TRBD2 covers 8 bases. The V segment lost 1 base and the J segment 1 base; nucleotides outside the gene matches: 15. There are 20 residues in the CDR3. Germline CDR1 SGHTA, CDR2 FQGNSA. DNA of the CDR3: TGTGCCAGCAGCTTAGGACTACCCGGGGGGGGGCTTACCGCCAAAAACATTCAGTACTTC. Protein sequence: CASSLGLPGGGLTAKNIQYF.

Notes on this clonotype: At one boundary the junction diverges from the germline segment, which might be a read error. This chain's CDR3 is CASSYSEYPGCYGQYF. CDR3 DNA sequence: TGTGCCAGCAGTTACTCGGAATATCCAGGGTGCTACGGGCAGTACTTC. The chain uses TRBV6-2 or TRBV6-3 and TRBJ2-7; possible D gene TRBD1, 5 bases. The CDR3 length is 16 residues. Germline V gives CDR1 MNHEY, CDR2 SVGEGT.

This clonotype was observed a handful of times. A read error may explain this, as a much larger clone is one base away. Here the CDR3 DNA reads TGTGCCACCAGTGTCAAAGGAGGGACAGTCCTCAATCAGCCCCAGCATTTT. Translating gives CATSVKGGTVLNQPQHF. The chain uses TRBV24-1 and TRBJ1-5; the match to TRBD1 covers 7 bases. The CDR3 runs to 17 residues. Germline V gene sequence: CDR1 KGHDR, CDR2 SFDVKD. The ends lost 5 bases at V and 3 bases at J; junction bases unmatched: 12.

This clonotype was counted ten times or more. The chain has TRBV3-1 and TRBJ1-1, with a possible D match to TRBD1 (5 bases). The CDR3 contains 15 residues. Germline lookup yields CDR1 LGHDT and CDR2 YNNKEL (reference sequence). The ends were cut back, 5 bases at V and 0 bases at J, with 13 bases in the middle. CDR3 sequence: CASSYSGLMNTEAFF. CDR3 DNA sequence: TGTGCCAGCAGCTACTCAGGGCTAATGAACACTGAAGCTTTCTTT.

CDR3 in DNA: TGTGCCAGTAGTATTGGCAGCCATGGAAACACCATATATTTT. Its translation: CASSIGSHGNTIYF. V and J are TRBV19 and TRBJ1-3; D remains ambiguous. The V and J ends lost 3 bases and 3 bases respectively, with 9 bases between them. This CDR3 region has 14 residues. Germline V gives CDR1 LNHDA, CDR2 SQIVND (reference sequence).